Reported below is one T cell receptor (beta chain). Antigen unknown. Libraries were made from TCR beta cDNA, and they carried unique molecular identifiers. TCRdb recomputed calls from the PCR reads with MiXCR, one row per CDR3 protein. The sample consists of a few hundred thousand distinct CDR3 sequences, 36% of them appearing once. This sample was taken from a study of post-analysis software for immune sequencing data. Study results and caveats: Clustering by F measure revealed strong co-clustering among samples prepared together in one batch. Among five TRBV segments more frequent in patients than controls were TRBV5-6, TRBV5-1 and TRBV20-1. Normalized Chao1 diversity in multiple sclerosis patients fell significantly below that of controls.

There are 14 residues in the CDR3. The V and J ends lost 6 bases and 1 base respectively, with 13 bases between them. The V gene's germline CDR1 is DFQATT and CDR2 SNEGSKA (reference sequence). This sequence originates from a girl between 10 and 17 years old with multiple sclerosis. The sequenced sample was blood. This chain joins TRBV20-1 and TRBJ2-1, with TRBD2 as a possible D gene (5 bases). This CDR3 is CSAGDLQSYNEQFF. The CDR3 nucleotides are TGCAGTGCCGGGGATTTACAGTCCTACAATGAGCAGTTCTTC.